The rows below give T cell receptor beta chains drawn from one sample of a study of human T cells and chemical hapten exposure. TCRdb re-called the RACE reads with MiXCR, one entry per CDR3 protein. Of approximately 74,000 distinct CDR3 sequences listed, 32% are singletons. This specimen consisted of whole blood, obtained in connection with sensitization to the hapten diphenylcyclopropenone (DPC). The receptors were sampled from a man aged 35 to 55 with alopecia areata. Some clones in this sample may be carry-over from other donors' samples. CDR3s include the opening cysteine and the closing phenylalanine or tryptophan. A D gene is named only where the DNA matches it firmly. For some rows the clone size is stated as once, few or many, or as a class when expanded; others skip it.

V: TRBV15
size: many
D: TRBD2
CDR3: CATSKAGESTGELFF

V: TRBV28
size: .
D: .
CDR3: CASSLMGVGTGELFF

V: TRBV20-1
size: few
D: TRBD2
CDR3: CSASTGTSFDEQFF

V: TRBV5-1
size: .
D: .
CDR3: CASSLAPDPSYEQYF

V: TRBV20-1
size: .
D: .
CDR3: CSFTGLRSSYEQYF

V: TRBV20-1
size: few
D: .
CDR3: CSARPPGLRTDTQYF

V: TRBV12-3/TRBV12-4
size: .
D: TRBD2
CDR3: CASSFVGGVGYEQYF

V: TRBV5-5
size: few
D: .
CDR3: CASSLGEADSSTDTQYF

V: TRBV18
size: .
D: TRBD1
CDR3: CASSPSTGANEQFF

V: TRBV5-1
size: few
D: .
CDR3: CASSLGGAPDNEQFF

V: TRBV20-1
size: few
D: TRBD2
CDR3: CSARDQRGLAGGGNEQFF

V: TRBV15
size: .
D: .
CDR3: CATGMARGNEQFF

V: TRBV28
size: .
D: .
CDR3: CASSPSLNTEAFF

V: TRBV19
size: few
D: .
CDR3: CASMGARAGELFF

V: TRBV27
size: .
D: .
CDR3: CASSLISNQPQHF

V: TRBV9
size: .
D: .
CDR3: CASSAHHLAKDRAGELFF

V: TRBV9
size: .
D: .
CDR3: CASNAGPNEKLFF

V: TRBV19
size: .
D: TRBD1
CDR3: CASSIKGQGWNEQFF

V: TRBV5-1
size: .
D: .
CDR3: CASSLPSTGELFF

V: TRBV5-1
size: few
D: TRBD2
CDR3: CASSLAPSGSLNEQFF

V: TRBV20-1
size: few
D: .
CDR3: CSAPDSTDTQYF

V: TRBV20-1
size: .
D: .
CDR3: CSARSQTTETFF

V: TRBV7-2
size: .
D: TRBD1
CDR3: CASSPQGVSSLHEQYF

V: TRBV6-5
size: many
D: TRBD1
CDR3: CASSYDGGTGGRTEAFF

V: TRBV4-3
size: .
D: .
CDR3: CASSQVGDDTQYF

V: TRBV20-1
size: .
D: .
CDR3: CSAREGGAASRYEQYF

V: TRBV12-3/TRBV12-4
size: .
D: TRBD1
CDR3: CASRLTGNGETQYF

V: TRBV20-1
size: few
D: .
CDR3: CSARRVKSSYEQYF

V: TRBV5-1
size: .
D: TRBD1
CDR3: CASSTDRGLGTDTQYF

V: TRBV5-5
size: .
D: .
CDR3: CASSLKSNQPQHF

V: TRBV28
size: .
D: TRBD1
CDR3: CASSLWLPGQGSNEKLFF

V: TRBV3-1
size: many
D: .
CDR3: CASSQESTDTQYF

V: TRBV6-2/TRBV6-3
size: .
D: .
CDR3: CASTRGGESYEQYF

V: TRBV29-1
size: .
D: TRBD2
CDR3: CSVDGRAMNEQFF

V: TRBV14
size: few
D: TRBD2
CDR3: CASSQRLAGNNEQFF